Given below is one T cell receptor (beta chain) in context. Its antigen is still unknown. No base quality information exists; no much larger clone differs at one position. Peripheral blood and lesional scalp punch biopsies were obtained from patients with alopecia areata. PBMCs were isolated by density centrifugation and stained for CD3, CD4 and CD8, and CD4+ and CD8+ T cells were sorted on a FACSAria. This sample was included in a study of CD8+ T cells in alopecia areata (dated by TCRdb to 2016 to 2018). Looking at the study overall: The treated patients, all with moderate-to-severe alopecia areata, were enrolled in an open-label pilot trial of oral tofacitinib given at 5 to 10 mg twice daily. immunoSEQ multiplex PCR using 35 Vbeta forward primers and 13 Jbeta reverse primers was used to amplify TCRbeta CDR3 regions. The study used high-throughput TCRbeta sequencing to examine T cell clonal expansion in alopecia areata, in both the C3H/HeJ mouse model and human patients. In humans, TCRbeta sequencing was performed on scalp tissue and on sorted CD4+ and CD8+ peripheral blood T cells from healthy controls and from patients with patchy or totalis/universalis alopecia areata. Tofacitinib was given for 6 to 18 months, followed by 6 months of follow-up off drug to assess delayed response and recurrence. RNA was extracted with the PAXgene miRNA kit for fixed scalp, the miRNeasy kit for PBMCs, and the RNeasy kit for mouse skin. Scalp clonality was compared across normal scalp (n=4), patchy alopecia areata scalp (n=8), and alopecia totalis/universalis scalp (n=8). Tofacitinib-treated patients had biopsies at baseline and at 4 and 24 weeks of treatment, with a later scalp biopsy in several patients. What the study reported, not specific to this receptor: Higher clonality and more expanded CD8+ clones were observed in lesional scalp than in normal scalp, particularly in alopecia totalis/universalis, a finding suggestive of antigenic drive. Resident alphabeta T cells in normal human skin are also sequenced, complicating scalp TCR repertoire analysis, unlike mouse skin dominated by gammadelta T cells. Shared TCR sequences between patients were less evident than in mice, which may be partly attributable to HLA diversity in the patient population.

The receptor library was made with the immunoSEQ multiplex PCR assay. To provide template for TCR sequencing, every sample had RNA extracted and reverse transcribed into cDNA. First-strand cDNA was synthesized with SuperScript III using a 2:1 mix of oligo-dT and random hexamers. A synthetic immune receptor repertoire was used to gauge amplification bias, and whatever bias remained was removed computationally. On the authors' methods: Raw reads were preprocessed to remove errors, and CDR3 was defined by IMGT conventions from the conserved cysteine to phenylalanine. Clonality was computed by normalizing Shannon entropy by log2 of the number of productive unique TCRs and subtracting the result from 1. Whether scalp clones were CD4 or CD8 was inferred by matching scalp TCRbeta sequences against CD4 and CD8 repertoires sorted from blood. Sourced from immuneACCESS, this table was stored by TCRdb with only in-frame sequences that have V and J called. A share of the clones is absent; for the studies checked, an unresolved V gene accounts for under half, and the remainder has no known explanation. V and J calls and clone size are given by that table; D and trimming were obtained from the DNA. This sample holds roughly 97,000 clones; more than 35% were observed only once. The ten largest clonotypes hold about 1.5% of the sample.

V loses 6 bases of germline sequence and J loses 8 bases, and the interval between the two ends is 11 bases. Measured from the cysteine to the phenylalanine, the CDR3 is 12 residues long. CDR3 DNA only is kept here, 36 bases in frame from base 1. The germline V gene supplies CDR1 SGHTA and CDR2 FQGNSA. The sample was CD4+ T cells sorted from blood. This sequence uses TRBV7-2 and TRBJ2-1; the D segment could be TRBD1, given 6 matching bases. The origin of this receptor is a human donor with alopecia areata. This receptor carries the CDR3 CASSPGHHEQFF. Here is the DNA: TGTGCCAGCAGTCCGGGACACCATGAGCAGTTCTTC.